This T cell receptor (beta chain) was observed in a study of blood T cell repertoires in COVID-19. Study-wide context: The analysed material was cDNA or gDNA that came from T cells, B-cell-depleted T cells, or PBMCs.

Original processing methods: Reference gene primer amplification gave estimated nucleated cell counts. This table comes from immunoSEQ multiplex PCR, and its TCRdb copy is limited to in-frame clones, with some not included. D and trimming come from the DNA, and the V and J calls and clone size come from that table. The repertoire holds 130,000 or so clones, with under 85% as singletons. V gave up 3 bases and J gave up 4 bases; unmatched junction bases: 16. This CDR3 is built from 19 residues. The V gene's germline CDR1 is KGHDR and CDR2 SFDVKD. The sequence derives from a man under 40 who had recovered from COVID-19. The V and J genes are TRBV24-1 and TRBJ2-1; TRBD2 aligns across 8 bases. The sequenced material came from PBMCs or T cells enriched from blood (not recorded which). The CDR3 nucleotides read TGTGCCACCAGTGATGGGACTAGAGTGGGGGGAATCGGGTACAATGAGCAGTTCTTC. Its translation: CATSDGTRVGGIGYNEQFF.